This T cell receptor beta chain originates from a study of brain T cells in children with intractable seizures. Study results and limitations: Patients' HCMV serostatus was unknown; virus specificity rests on CDR3 similarity alone.

Of note for this clone: Its target is unknown.

Assay used: immunoSEQ multiplex PCR; TCRdb lists only in-frame clones, some missing. This sample has under 150,000 clones, with 90% to 95% found just once. Pre-surgery treatment included at least one anti-epileptic drug. The sequence was collected from a boy younger than two with hemimegalencephaly and intractable seizures. The input for sequencing was peripheral blood, taken at surgery.

The CDR3 sequence: CASSIRPISGNTIYF. As DNA, the CDR3 is TGTGCCAGCAGCATACGGCCCATCTCTGGAAACACCATATATTTT. The chain carries TRBV28 and TRBJ1-3; unclear D gene. This CDR3 is built from 15 residues. V lost 6 bases and J lost 0, with 12 bases in between. Per germline, CDR1 MDHEN and CDR2 SYDVKM.